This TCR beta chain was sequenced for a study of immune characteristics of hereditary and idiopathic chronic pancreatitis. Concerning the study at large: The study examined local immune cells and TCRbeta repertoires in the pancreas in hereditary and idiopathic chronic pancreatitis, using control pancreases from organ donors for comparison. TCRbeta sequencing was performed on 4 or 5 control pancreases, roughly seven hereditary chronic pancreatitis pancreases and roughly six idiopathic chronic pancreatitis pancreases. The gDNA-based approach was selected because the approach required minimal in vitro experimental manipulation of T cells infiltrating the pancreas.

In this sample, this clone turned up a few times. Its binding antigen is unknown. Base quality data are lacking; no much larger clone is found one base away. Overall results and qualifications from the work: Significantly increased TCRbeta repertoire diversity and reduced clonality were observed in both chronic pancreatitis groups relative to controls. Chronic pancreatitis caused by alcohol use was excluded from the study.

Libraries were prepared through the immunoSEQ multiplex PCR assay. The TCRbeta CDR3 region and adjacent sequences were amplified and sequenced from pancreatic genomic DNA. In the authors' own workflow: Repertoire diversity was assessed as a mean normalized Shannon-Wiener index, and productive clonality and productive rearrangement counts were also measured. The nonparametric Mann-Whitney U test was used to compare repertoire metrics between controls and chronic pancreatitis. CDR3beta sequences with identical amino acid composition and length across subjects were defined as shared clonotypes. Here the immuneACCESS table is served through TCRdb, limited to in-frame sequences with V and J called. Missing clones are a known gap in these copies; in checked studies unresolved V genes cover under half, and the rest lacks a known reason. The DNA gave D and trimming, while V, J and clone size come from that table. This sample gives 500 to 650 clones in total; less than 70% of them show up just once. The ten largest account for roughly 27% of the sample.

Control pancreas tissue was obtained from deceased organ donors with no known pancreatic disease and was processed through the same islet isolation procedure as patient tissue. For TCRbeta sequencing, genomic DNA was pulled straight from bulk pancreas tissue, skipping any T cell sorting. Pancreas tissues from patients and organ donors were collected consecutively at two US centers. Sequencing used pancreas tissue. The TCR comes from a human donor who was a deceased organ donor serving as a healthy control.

Read as DNA, the sequence is TGTGCCAGCACGCGGATCGGGGGGGCCCCTTCACCCCTCCACTTT. Translated, this is CASTRIGGAPSPLHF. This chain joins TRBV6-5 to TRBJ1-6; possibly the D gene is TRBD1, per 6 matching bases. At the junction V is shortened by 7 bases and J by 9 bases, with 19 bases in between. Including the terminal cysteine and phenylalanine, the CDR3 comprises 15 residues. The CDR3 DNA has 45 bases and is translated from base 1. CDR1 and CDR2 (MNHEY, SVGAGI) derive from the germline V gene.